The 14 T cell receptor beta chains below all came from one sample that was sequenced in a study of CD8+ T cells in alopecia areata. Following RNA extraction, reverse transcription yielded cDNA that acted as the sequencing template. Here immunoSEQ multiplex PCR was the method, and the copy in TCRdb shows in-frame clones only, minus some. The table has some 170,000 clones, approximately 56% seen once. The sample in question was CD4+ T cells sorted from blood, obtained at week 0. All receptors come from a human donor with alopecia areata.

The CDR3 bases are TGTGCCAGCAGTCCAATGCGGGATGAGCAGTTCTTC. Amino acids: CASSPMRDEQFF. This chain connects TRBV7-9 to TRBJ2-1, with a weak D call TRBD2 (5 bases). The CDR3 loop spans 12 amino acids. Germline CDR1 SEHNR, CDR2 FQNEAQ (reference sequence). Trimming cost V 6 bases and J 8 bases, with 11 bases left between them.

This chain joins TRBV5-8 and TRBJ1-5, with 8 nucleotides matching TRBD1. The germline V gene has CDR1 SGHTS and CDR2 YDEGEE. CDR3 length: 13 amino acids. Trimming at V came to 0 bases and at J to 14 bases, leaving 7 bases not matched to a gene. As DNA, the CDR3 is TGTGCCAGCAGCTTGGGTGACAGGGGATCGAAGCATTTT. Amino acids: CASSLGDRGSKHF.

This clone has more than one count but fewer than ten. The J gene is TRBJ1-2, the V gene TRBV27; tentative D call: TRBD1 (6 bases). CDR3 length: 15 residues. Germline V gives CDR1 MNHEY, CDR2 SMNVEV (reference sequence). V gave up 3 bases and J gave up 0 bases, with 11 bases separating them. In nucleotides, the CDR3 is TGTGCCAGCAGTTTGGACAGACTGTCTAACTATGGCTACACCTTC. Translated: CASSLDRLSNYGYTF.

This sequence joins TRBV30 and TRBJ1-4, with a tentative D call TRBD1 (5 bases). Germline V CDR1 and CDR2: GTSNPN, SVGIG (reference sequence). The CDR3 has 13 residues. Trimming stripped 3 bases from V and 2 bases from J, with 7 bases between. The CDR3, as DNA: TGTGCCTGGAGACGACAGACTAATGAAAAACTGTTTTTT. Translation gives CAWRRQTNEKLFF.

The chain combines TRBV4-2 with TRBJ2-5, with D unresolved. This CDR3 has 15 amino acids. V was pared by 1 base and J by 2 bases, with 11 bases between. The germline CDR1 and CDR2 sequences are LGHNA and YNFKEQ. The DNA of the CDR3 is TGTGCCAGCAGCCAAGGTTGGCTACAACAAGAGACCCAGTACTTC. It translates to CASSQGWLQQETQYF.

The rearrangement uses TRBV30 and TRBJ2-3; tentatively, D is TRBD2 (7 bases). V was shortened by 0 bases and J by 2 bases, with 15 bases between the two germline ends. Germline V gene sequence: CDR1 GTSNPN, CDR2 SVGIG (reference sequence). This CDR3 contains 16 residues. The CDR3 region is CAWSVRRGGDTDTQYF. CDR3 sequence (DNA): TGTGCCTGGAGTGTACGGAGGGGGGGGGACACAGATACGCAGTATTTT.

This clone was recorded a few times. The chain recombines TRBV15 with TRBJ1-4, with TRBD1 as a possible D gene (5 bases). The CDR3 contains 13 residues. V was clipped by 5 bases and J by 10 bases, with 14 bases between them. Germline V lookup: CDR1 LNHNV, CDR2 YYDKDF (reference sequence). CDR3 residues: CATSDGTIGKLFF. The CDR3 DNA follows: TGTGCCACCAGCGATGGGACGATAGGAAAACTGTTTTTT.

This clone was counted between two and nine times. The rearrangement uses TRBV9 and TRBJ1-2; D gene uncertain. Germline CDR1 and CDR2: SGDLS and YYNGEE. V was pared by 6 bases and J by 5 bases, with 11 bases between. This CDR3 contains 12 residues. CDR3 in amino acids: CASTPGLYGYTF. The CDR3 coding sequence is TGTGCCAGCACCCCCGGCCTGTATGGCTACACCTTC.

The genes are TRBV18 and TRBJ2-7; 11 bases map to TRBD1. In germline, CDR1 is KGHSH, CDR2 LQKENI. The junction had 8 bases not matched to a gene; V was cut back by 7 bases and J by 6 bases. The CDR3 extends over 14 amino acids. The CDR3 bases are TGTGCCAGCTGCGCCGGACAGGGGGCAGGCGAGCAGTACTTC. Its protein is CASCAGQGAGEQYF.

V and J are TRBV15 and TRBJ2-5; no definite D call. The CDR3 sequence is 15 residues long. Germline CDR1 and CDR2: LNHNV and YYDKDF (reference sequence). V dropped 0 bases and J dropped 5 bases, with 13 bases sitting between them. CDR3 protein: CATSRDRRVDETQYF. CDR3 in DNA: TGTGCCACCAGCAGAGATCGGAGAGTAGATGAGACCCAGTACTTC. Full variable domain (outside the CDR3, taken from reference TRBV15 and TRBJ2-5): DAMVIQNPRYQVTQFGKPVTLSCSQTLNHNVMYWYQQKSSQAPKLLFHYYDKDFNNEADTPDNFQSRRPNTSFCFLDIRSPGLGDTAMYLCATSRDRRVDETQYFGPGTRLLVL.

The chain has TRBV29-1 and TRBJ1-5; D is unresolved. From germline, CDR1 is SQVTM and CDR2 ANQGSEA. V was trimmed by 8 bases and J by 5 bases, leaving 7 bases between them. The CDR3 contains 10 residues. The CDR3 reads CSSVDQPQHF. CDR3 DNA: TGCAGCTCCGTAGATCAGCCCCAGCATTTT.

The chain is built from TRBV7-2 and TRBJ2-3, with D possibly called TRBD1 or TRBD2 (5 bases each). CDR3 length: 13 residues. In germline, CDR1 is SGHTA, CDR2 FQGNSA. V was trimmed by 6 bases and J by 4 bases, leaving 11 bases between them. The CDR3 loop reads CASRREGADTQYF. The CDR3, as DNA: TGTGCCAGCAGACGGGAAGGGGCAGATACGCAGTATTTT.

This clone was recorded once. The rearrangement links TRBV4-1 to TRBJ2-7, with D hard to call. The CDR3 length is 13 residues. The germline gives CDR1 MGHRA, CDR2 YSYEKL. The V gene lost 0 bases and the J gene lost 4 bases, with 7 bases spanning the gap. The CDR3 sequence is CASSQEVEYEQYF. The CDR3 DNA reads TGCGCCAGCAGCCAAGAGGTGGAATACGAGCAGTACTTC.

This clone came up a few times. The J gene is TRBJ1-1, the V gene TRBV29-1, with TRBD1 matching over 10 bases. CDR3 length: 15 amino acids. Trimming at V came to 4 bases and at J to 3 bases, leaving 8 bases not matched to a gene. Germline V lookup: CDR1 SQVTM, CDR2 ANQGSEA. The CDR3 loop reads CSVVDRGPLDTEAFF. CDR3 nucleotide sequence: TGCAGCGTTGTAGACAGGGGGCCTCTCGACACTGAAGCTTTCTTT.